The 21 T cell receptor beta chains listed next were all sequenced from one sample in a study of blood T cell repertoires in COVID-19. TCRdb keeps only in-frame clones here, not all; method: immunoSEQ multiplex PCR. Of approximately 170,000 clones listed, 80% to 90% are singletons. Sample: peripheral blood. The source is a man aged 40-50 years who had recovered from COVID-19.

This sequence joins TRBV29-1 and TRBJ1-1, with 8 bases aligning to TRBD1. Germline loops: CDR1 SQVTM, CDR2 ANQGSEA. CDR3 length: 15 amino acids. V gave up 3 bases and J gave up 1 base; unmatched junction bases: 7. CDR3 coding DNA: TGCAGCGTTGACCAAACAGGGGGGTCGAACACTGAAGCTTTCTTT. This codes for CSVDQTGGSNTEAFF.

This chain joins TRBV11-3 and TRBJ2-2; TRBD2 aligns across 8 bases. After removal of 5 bases from V and 5 bases from J, the junction contained 7 bases not matched to a gene. Germline CDR1 and CDR2: SGHNT and YENEEA. The CDR3 has 15 amino acids. The CDR3 DNA sequence: TGTGCCAGCAGCAAATTAGTAGCGGGAACCGGGGAGCTGTTTTTT. Translated: CASSKLVAGTGELFF.

This chain links TRBV9 with TRBJ2-1; 9 bases line up with TRBD1. The germline V gene has CDR1 SGDLS and CDR2 YYNGEE. The CDR3 covers 15 residues. V lost 3 bases and J lost 0; bases outside the gene matches: 1. For the CDR3, the DNA is TGTGCCAGCAGCGAGACAGGGGGCTCCTACAATGAGCAGTTCTTC. Its protein is CASSETGGSYNEQFF.

The chain uses TRBV7-2 and TRBJ2-7; TRBD1 aligns across 9 bases. The CDR3 runs 13 residues. V trimming: 10 bases; J trimming: 4 bases; junction bases outside the gene matches: 8. Germline V CDR1 and CDR2: SGHTA, FQGNSA. The CDR3 sequence is CAIQKQGAYEQYF. The CDR3 DNA follows: TGTGCCATCCAAAAACAGGGGGCTTACGAGCAGTACTTC.

V gene TRBV28 combines with J gene TRBJ1-2; perhaps TRBD1 as D (6 bases). Trimming stripped 2 bases from V and 6 bases from J, with 16 bases between. This CDR3 contains 15 residues. Germline assignment: CDR1 MDHEN and CDR2 SYDVKM. CDR3 sequence reads: CASSLEGAGEDGYTF. The CDR3 region has the DNA TGTGCCAGCAGTTTAGAGGGCGCAGGGGAAGATGGCTACACCTTC.

This sequence joins TRBV6-2 or TRBV6-3 and TRBJ1-5; D may be TRBD1 (6 bases). V dropped 6 bases and J dropped 9 bases, with 24 bases sitting between them. CDR3 length: 16 amino acids. Germline CDR1 is MNHEY and CDR2 is SVGEGT. CDR3 DNA: TGTGCCAGCAGCTATGGACTAGTGTCAGGGGAAGGGCCCCAGCATTTT. This encodes CASSYGLVSGEGPQHF.

This sequence joins TRBV29-1 and TRBJ2-7; TRBD1 agrees at 10 bases. The V segment lost 6 bases and the J segment 5 bases; nucleotides outside the gene matches: 10. The CDR3 has 14 amino acids. Germline CDR1 SQVTM, CDR2 ANQGSEA. The CDR3 DNA reads TGCAGCGTATTACACGGGGACAGGGGCGACGAGCAGTACTTC. Amino acid sequence: CSVLHGDRGDEQYF.

The chain joins TRBV2 to TRBJ2-3; 13 bases match TRBD2. Germline CDR1 reads SNHLY; CDR2 reads FYNNEI. V lost 5 bases, J lost 5 bases, and 4 bases stayed unmatched. The CDR3 spans 15 residues. CDR3 coding DNA: TGTGCCAGCAGTAGGACTAGCGGGGGTTTAGATACGCAGTATTTT. Protein product: CASSRTSGGLDTQYF.

This clone was recorded once. The rearrangement joins TRBV9 to TRBJ2-1; weak D call: TRBD1 (5 bases). Germline V gene data show CDR1 as SGDLS and CDR2 as YYNGEE. This CDR3 is 13 amino acids long. The ends were cut back, 3 bases at V and 4 bases at J, with 8 bases in the middle. This CDR3 reads CASSADSYNEQFF. In DNA, the CDR3 is TGTGCCAGCAGCGCCGACAGTTACAATGAGCAGTTCTTC.

The V gene is TRBV24-1, the J gene TRBJ1-2, with no clear D. V was pared by 2 bases and J by 5 bases, with 8 bases between. CDR3 length: 13 amino acids. Germline V gene data show CDR1 as KGHDR and CDR2 as SFDVKD. The CDR3 DNA reads as TGTGCCACCAGTGATTCCCAGGCTTATGGCTACACCTTC. Translating it yields CATSDSQAYGYTF.

This chain links TRBV30 with TRBJ2-7, with 8 bases lining up with TRBD2. The CDR3 length is 15 residues. The V gene's germline CDR1 is GTSNPN and CDR2 SVGIG (reference sequence). V trimming: 4 bases; J trimming: 5 bases; junction bases outside the gene matches: 13. This CDR3 reads CAWNHPGLGIHEQYF. The CDR3 bases are TGTGCCTGGAACCACCCGGGACTAGGTATCCACGAGCAGTACTTC.

This clone was detected once. This sequence joins TRBV30 and TRBJ2-5; D remains unclear. The V end was cut by 2 bases, the J end by 1 base, with 11 bases between. The CDR3 totals 14 residues. The germline CDR1 and CDR2 sequences are GTSNPN and SVGIG (reference sequence). CDR3 loop: CAWSSEYAQETQYF. The CDR3, as DNA: TGTGCCTGGAGTTCAGAATACGCCCAAGAGACCCAGTACTTC.

The J gene is TRBJ1-1, the V gene TRBV30, with a tentative D call TRBD1 (6 bases). The CDR3 consists of 15 residues. Germline CDR1 is GTSNPN and CDR2 is SVGIG (reference sequence). V shed 2 bases and J shed 1 base, with 14 bases lying between them. The CDR3 DNA reads TGTGCCTGGAGTCGACGGACAGTCAAGAACACTGAAGCTTTCTTT. Translated: CAWSRRTVKNTEAFF.

Concerning this clone: Other DNA sequences within the sample encode an identical CDR3. V usage is TRBV5-1 and J usage is TRBJ2-3; D not resolved. The length of the CDR3 is 14 residues. V dropped 1 base and J dropped 0 bases, with 6 bases sitting between them. Germline V gene data show CDR1 as SGHRS and CDR2 as YFSETQ. Written as DNA, the CDR3 is TGCGCCAGCAGCTTGTCCGGTAGCACAGATACGCAGTATTTT. This translates into CASSLSGSTDTQYF.

The DNA for the CDR3 is TGTGCCAGCAGTATCTTACTAGCGGGAGGGCCGGATGAGCAGTTCTTC. Encoded protein: CASSILLAGGPDEQFF. The V call is TRBV27, the J call TRBJ2-1; the match to TRBD2 covers 13 bases. The CDR3 runs to 16 residues. Germline assignment: CDR1 MNHEY and CDR2 SMNVEV (reference sequence). The junction had 9 bases not matched to a gene; V was cut back by 5 bases and J by 8 bases.

This rearrangement joins TRBV11-3 to TRBJ2-7; 12 bases fit TRBD2. Per the germline V gene, CDR1 is SGHNT and CDR2 is YENEEA. CDR3 length: 16 residues. Losses at the gene ends were 5 bases for V and 4 bases for J; bases not matched to a gene: 9. DNA of the CDR3: TGTGCCAGCAGCCCACGGACTAGCGGGGCGCAATACGAGCAGTACTTC. Translation: CASSPRTSGAQYEQYF.

The chain links TRBV18 to TRBJ1-4; 8 positions match TRBD1. Germline loops: CDR1 KGHSH, CDR2 LQKENI. With 1 base clipped from V and 3 bases from J, the junction kept 7 bases outside the gene matches. CDR3 length: 17 amino acids. In DNA form, the CDR3 reads TGTGCCAGCTCACCACTTCAGGGGGCGCGGGCTAATGAAAAACTGTTTTTT. Protein: CASSPLQGARANEKLFF.

This chain connects TRBV28 to TRBJ2-5; 7 nucleotides line up with TRBD2. Germline V gene sequence: CDR1 MDHEN, CDR2 SYDVKM. This CDR3 is 15 amino acids long. Trimming at V came to 6 bases and at J to 3 bases, leaving 10 bases not matched to a gene. DNA for the CDR3: TGTGCCAGCAGCCAGCGGGGTAGCGGAAAAGAGACCCAGTACTTC. Its translation is CASSQRGSGKETQYF.

This clone was picked up a small number of times. This chain links TRBV30 with TRBJ1-6; no firm D call. The germline V gene has CDR1 GTSNPN and CDR2 SVGIG (reference sequence). The V and J ends lost 0 bases and 9 bases respectively, with 18 bases between them. This CDR3 has 16 amino acids. The CDR3 reads CAWSVGRRGRPSPLHF. The CDR3 bases are TGTGCCTGGAGTGTAGGGAGGAGAGGGAGGCCTTCACCCCTCCACTTT.

This sequence joins TRBV21-1 and TRBJ1-6; the D call TRBD1 from the table was never checked on the DNA. TRBV21-1 is classified as a pseudogene. The CDR3 extends over 16 amino acids. The CDR3 DNA follows: TGTGCCAGCAGCTCCCGCCGGGACAGGGGTAATTCACCCCTCCACTTT. The encoded protein is CASSSRRDRGNSPLHF.

The chain combines TRBV10-3 with TRBJ1-2; 8 nucleotides line up with TRBD1. Unmatched junction bases numbered 11, after V lost 7 bases and J lost 4 bases. The length of the CDR3 is 15 residues. In germline, CDR1 is ENHRY, CDR2 SYGVKD. In DNA, the CDR3 is TGTGCCATCAAGGATTCAGGGGGCGGGACCTATGGCTACACCTTC. The encoded protein is CAIKDSGGGTYGYTF.